These 20 T cell receptor beta chains were all obtained from the same sample, sequenced in a study of cytomegalovirus exposure and HLA in healthy donors. Primers: 60 Vbeta forward and 13 Jbeta reverse. The data were produced by immunoSEQ multiplex PCR, yet TCRdb's version contains in-frame clones alone and is incomplete. The data hold about 170,000 clones, with 77% observed a single time. Sequencing input: PBMCs. The origin of the receptors is a woman aged 25 to 39 in good health and CMV-seropositive.

The chain recombines TRBV2 with TRBJ1-4; TRBD1 aligns across 9 bases. With V trimmed by 9 bases and J by 8 bases, 13 bases remained unmatched. Germline V CDR1 and CDR2: SNHLY, FYNNEI. This CDR3 spans 15 amino acids. The CDR3, as DNA: TGTGCCAGTCATGACGTGGGACAGGGAAACGAAAAACTGTTTTTT. It encodes CASHDVGQGNEKLFF.

The genes are TRBV29-1 and TRBJ2-3; D gene ambiguous. Between the trimmed V and J ends, which lost 5 bases and 5 bases, there was a span of 5 bases. The CDR3 runs to 10 residues. Germline V CDR1 and CDR2: SQVTM, ANQGSEA. The CDR3 sequence is CSVHGDTQYF. The CDR3 bases are TGCAGCGTTCACGGAGATACGCAGTATTTT.

This clone was counted once. This chain joins TRBV14 and TRBJ2-7; 7 bases agree with TRBD1. The CDR3 is 17 residues long. The germline CDR1 and CDR2 sequences are SGHDN and FVKESK. V gave up 2 bases and J gave up 1 base; unmatched junction bases: 11. The CDR3 bases are TGTGCCAGCAGCCAATTCTTGGGTAGGGGGCGTTCCTACGAGCAGTACTTC. Its translation: CASSQFLGRGRSYEQYF.

This clone appeared a few times. The chain couples TRBV7-9 to TRBJ2-2; TRBD2 matches at 7 bases. Germline V lookup: CDR1 SEHNR, CDR2 FQNEAQ (reference sequence). Unmatched junction bases numbered 6, after V lost 2 bases and J lost 15 bases. This CDR3 region has 12 residues. The CDR3 reads CASSLSPGRVFF. The CDR3 nucleotides are TGTGCCAGCAGCTTATCGCCAGGGAGGGTGTTTTTT. The full variable domain, in which reference TRBV7-9 and TRBJ2-2 provide the parts outside the CDR3, is DTGVSQNPRHKITKRGQNVTFRCDPISEHNRLYWYRQTLGQGPEFLTYFQNEAQLEKSRLLSDRFSAERPKGSFSTLEIQRTEQGDSAMYLCASSLSPGRVFFGEGSRLTVL.

The chain joins TRBV6-5 to TRBJ2-1; 12 bases fit TRBD2. Per the germline V gene, CDR1 is MNHEY and CDR2 is SVGAGI. The CDR3 extends over 15 amino acids. J was trimmed by 7 bases and V by 5 bases; bases with no gene match: 6. CDR3 DNA: TGTGCCAGCAGTCCCCCTAGCGGGGGGGGAAATGAGCAGTTCTTC. This codes for CASSPPSGGGNEQFF.

The chain links TRBV4-2 to TRBJ2-4; 11 nucleotides line up with TRBD2. Germline CDR1 is LGHNA and CDR2 is YNFKEQ. This CDR3 region has 18 residues. The V segment lost 0 bases and the J segment 8 bases; nucleotides outside the gene matches: 12. CDR3 nucleotides: TGTGCCAGCAGCCAAGATATAGCGGGAGGGCCTGGGGTGGACATTCAGTACTTC. Translating it yields CASSQDIAGGPGVDIQYF.

This clone was observed a handful of times. The V and J genes are TRBV28 and TRBJ2-1; 8 bases line up with TRBD2. CDR1 and CDR2 (germline): MDHEN, SYDVKM. The CDR3 is made up of 14 amino acids. Trimming cost V 8 bases and J 6 bases; bases outside gene matches: 9. The CDR3 DNA reads as TGTGCCAGCCTCAACCCCGGGAGGGGCAATGAGCAGTTCTTC. It translates to CASLNPGRGNEQFF. Full variable domain (remainder filled in from reference TRBV28 and TRBJ2-1): DVKVTQSSRYLVKRTGEKVFLECVQDMDHENMFWYRQDPGLGLRLIYFSYDVKMKEKGDIPEGYSVSREKKERFSLILESASTNQTSMYLCASLNPGRGNEQFFGPGTRLTVL.

The CDR3 here is CASSLGEGETQYF. DNA of the CDR3: TGTGCCAGCAGCTTAGGGGAGGGGGAGACCCAGTACTTC. The rearrangement links TRBV11-2 to TRBJ2-5; 7 bases map to TRBD2. Per germline, CDR1 SGHAT and CDR2 FQNNGV. V lost 1 base and J lost 5; bases outside the gene matches: 1. This CDR3 has 13 amino acids.

Points on this clone: Other DNA sequences in this specimen translate into the identical CDR3. The chain couples TRBV6-1 to TRBJ1-5, with D unresolved. Trimming stripped 9 bases from V and 3 bases from J, with 9 bases between. The V gene's germline CDR1 is MNHNS and CDR2 SASEGT. This CDR3 is built from 12 residues. The CDR3 spells CASTVPNQPQHF. For the CDR3, the DNA is TGTGCCAGTACAGTTCCCAATCAGCCCCAGCATTTT.

This chain uses TRBV5-1 with TRBJ1-1, with 7 nucleotides matching TRBD1. Germline CDR1 SGHRS, CDR2 YFSETQ. The CDR3 runs 19 residues. After removal of 0 bases from V and 2 bases from J, the junction contained 16 bases not matched to a gene. Here the CDR3 DNA reads TGCGCCAGCAGCTTGGGGGTGCCACAGGGGTCCTGGGGCAACACTGAAGCTTTCTTT. The encoded protein is CASSLGVPQGSWGNTEAFF.

The chain employs TRBV6-1 and TRBJ1-2, with 7 bases identical to TRBD1. The CDR3 sequence is 15 residues long. The germline CDR1 and CDR2 sequences are MNHNS and SASEGT. J gave up 7 bases and V 1 base, and 9 bases lay outside the gene matches. CDR3 coding DNA: TGTGCCAGCAGTGAAGAAGGGACAGTACTGCGTGGCTACACCTTC. Its protein product is CASSEEGTVLRGYTF.

A few counts support this clone. V usage is TRBV6-1 and J usage is TRBJ1-2, with no clear D. CDR1 MNHNS and CDR2 SASEGT come from the germline V gene. The CDR3 spans 13 residues. Trimming removed 8 bases at V and 1 base at J, with 11 bases between. In DNA form, the CDR3 reads TGTGCCAGCGATGGCAGGCTTAACTATGGCTACACCTTC. Its protein product is CASDGRLNYGYTF.

The chain carries TRBV7-9 and TRBJ1-3, with D possibly being TRBD1 (6 bases). Trimming left V 4 bases short and J 4 bases short, with 14 bases between. CDR1 and CDR2 (germline): SEHNR, FQNEAQ (reference sequence). This CDR3 has 15 residues. The CDR3 here is CASSSPTGSGNTIYF. The CDR3 DNA sequence: TGTGCCAGCAGCTCCCCTACAGGGAGCGGAAACACCATATATTTT.

The rearrangement links TRBV7-2 to TRBJ2-5; unclear D gene. Germline V gene sequence: CDR1 SGHTA, CDR2 FQGNSA. This CDR3 has 13 residues. V gave up 1 base and J gave up 5 bases, with 8 bases separating them. The CDR3 loop reads CASSLDSIETQYF. In DNA form, the CDR3 reads TGTGCCAGCAGCTTAGACAGTATCGAGACCCAGTACTTC.

J is TRBJ2-7 and V is TRBV15; the match to TRBD1 covers 8 bases. Unmatched junction bases numbered 5, after V lost 0 bases and J lost 7 bases. The CDR3 runs 14 residues. Per the germline V gene, CDR1 is LNHNV and CDR2 is YYDKDF (reference sequence). CDR3 protein: CATSRDRGLGEQYF. The CDR3, as DNA: TGTGCCACCAGCAGAGACAGGGGGCTGGGTGAGCAGTACTTC.

V usage is TRBV7-9 and J usage is TRBJ2-5; D is perhaps TRBD2 (6 bases). Germline CDR1 SEHNR, CDR2 FQNEAQ (reference sequence). The CDR3 loop spans 14 amino acids. V was trimmed by 4 bases and J by 3 bases, leaving 12 bases between them. The CDR3 is CASSSRDWEETQYF. The CDR3 DNA is TGTGCCAGCAGCTCGAGGGACTGGGAAGAGACCCAGTACTTC.

This chain joins TRBV9 and TRBJ2-2; 9 bases are a match to TRBD2. The CDR3 loop spans 22 amino acids. The germline gives CDR1 SGDLS, CDR2 YYNGEE. The V segment lost 0 bases and the J segment 2 bases; nucleotides outside the gene matches: 20. CDR3 in amino acids: CASSVAGLGSSGSIFNTGELFF. The CDR3 DNA reads as TGTGCCAGCAGCGTAGCCGGACTCGGTAGTAGCGGGAGTATTTTTAACACCGGGGAGCTGTTTTTT. Together with reference TRBV9 and TRBJ2-2, the CDR3 gives the full variable domain: DSGVTQTPKHLITATGQRVTLRCSPRSGDLSVYWYQQSLDQGLQFLIQYYNGEERAKGNILERFSAQQFPDLHSELNLSSLELGDSALYFCASSVAGLGSSGSIFNTGELFFGEGSRLTVL.

V gene TRBV4-1 combines with J gene TRBJ2-1; TRBD2 aligns across 7 bases. The ends lost 3 bases at V and 7 bases at J; junction bases unmatched: 6. The CDR3 length is 14 residues. The germline CDR1 and CDR2 sequences are MGHRA and YSYEKL. The CDR3 coding sequence is TGCGCCAGCAGCCAGAGGGACTATAGGAATGAGCAGTTCTTC. The encoded protein is CASSQRDYRNEQFF.

The rearrangement joins TRBV28 to TRBJ2-1; D gene unclear. The CDR3 contains 14 residues. Germline-derived CDR1 and CDR2 are MDHEN and SYDVKM. V dropped 5 bases and J dropped 4 bases, with 12 bases sitting between them. CDR3 sequence reads: CASSRNPGYNEQFF. CDR3 nucleotide sequence: TGTGCCAGCAGTAGGAACCCCGGGTACAATGAGCAGTTCTTC.

The V and J genes are TRBV5-1 and TRBJ2-7; TRBD1 agrees at 10 bases. The CDR3 totals 12 residues. CDR1 is SGHRS, CDR2 YFSETQ, per germline. Losses at the gene ends were 4 bases for V and 8 bases for J; bases not matched to a gene: 3. The DNA for the CDR3 is TGCGCCAGCAGCCCGGGACAGGGGAAGCAGTACTTC. Its protein product is CASSPGQGKQYF.